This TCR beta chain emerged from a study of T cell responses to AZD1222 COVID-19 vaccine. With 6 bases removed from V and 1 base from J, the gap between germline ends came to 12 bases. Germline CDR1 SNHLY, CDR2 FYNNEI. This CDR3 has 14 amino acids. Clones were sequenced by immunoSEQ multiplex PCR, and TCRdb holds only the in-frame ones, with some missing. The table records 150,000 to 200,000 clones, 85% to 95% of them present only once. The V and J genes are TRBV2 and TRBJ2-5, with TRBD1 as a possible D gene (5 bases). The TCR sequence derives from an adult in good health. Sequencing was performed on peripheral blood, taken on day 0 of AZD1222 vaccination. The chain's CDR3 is CASSPGFSQETQYF. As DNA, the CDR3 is TGTGCCAGCAGCCCAGGGTTTAGCCAAGAGACCCAGTACTTC. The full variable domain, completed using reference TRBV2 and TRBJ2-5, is EPEVTQTPSHQVTQMGQEVILRCVPISNHLYFYWYRQILGQKVEFLVSFYNNEISEKSEIFDDQFSVERPDGSNFTLKIRSTKLEDSAMYFCASSPGFSQETQYFGPGTRLLVL.